These T cell receptor beta chains were read from a single sample in a study of cytomegalovirus exposure and HLA in healthy donors. Sequencing was performed with immunoSEQ multiplex PCR; in TCRdb, only in-frame clones are kept and a portion is missing. Of under 250,000 clones listed, roughly 89% were seen once; the top ten hold about 3%. Material: PBMCs. All receptors come from a man aged 18 to 30 in good health and CMV-seronegative. Each CDR3 is given with its conserved first and last residue. D genes are given only for firm matches. The size of a clone is reported for some rows only, either as once, few or many, or as a class for expanded clones.

V gene: TRBV5-1; D gene: .; clone size: .; J gene: TRBJ1-4; CDR3 DNA: TGCGCCAGCAGGGGGACACTTATGGAAAAACTGTTTTTT; CDR3 protein: CASRGTLMEKLFF
V gene: TRBV27; D gene: TRBD1; clone size: .; J gene: TRBJ1-4; CDR3 DNA: TGTGCCAGCAGTTTCTCCAGGGGGCGCTTGGAAAAACTGTTTTTT; CDR3 protein: CASSFSRGRLEKLFF
V gene: TRBV27; D gene: .; clone size: .; J gene: TRBJ2-7; CDR3 DNA: TGTGCCAGCAGTAGGGGGACAACTATCTACGAGCAGTACTTC; CDR3 protein: CASSRGTTIYEQYF
V gene: TRBV5-1; D gene: TRBD1; clone size: .; J gene: TRBJ2-5; CDR3 DNA: TGCGCCAGCAGCCGTGGACAGGTCCAAGAGACCCAGTACTTC; CDR3 protein: CASSRGQVQETQYF
V gene: TRBV6-5; D gene: TRBD1; clone size: .; J gene: TRBJ2-2; CDR3 DNA: TGTGCCAGCAGTTATTGGCCAGGGGGCACGATGGAGGAGCTGTTTTTT; CDR3 protein: CASSYWPGGTMEELFF
V gene: TRBV7-2; D gene: TRBD2; clone size: once; J gene: TRBJ2-4; CDR3 DNA: TGTGCCAGCAGCTTAGCGGGGGGGAAAAACATTCAGTACTTC; CDR3 protein: CASSLAGGKNIQYF
V gene: TRBV4-1; D gene: .; clone size: .; J gene: TRBJ2-5; CDR3 DNA: TGCGCCAGCAGCCAAGAGGACAGACAAGAGACCCAGTACTTC; CDR3 protein: CASSQEDRQETQYF
V gene: TRBV4-1; D gene: TRBD2; clone size: once; J gene: TRBJ2-3; CDR3 DNA: TGCGCCAGCAGCCAAGTTCTAGCGGGAGGAGCAGATACGCAGTATTTT; CDR3 protein: CASSQVLAGGADTQYF
V gene: TRBV5-6; D gene: .; clone size: .; J gene: TRBJ1-6; CDR3 DNA: TGTGCCAGCAGCTCCCGGGACACTTATAATTCACCCCTCCACTTT; CDR3 protein: CASSSRDTYNSPLHF
V gene: TRBV5-1; D gene: .; clone size: .; J gene: TRBJ1-1; CDR3 DNA: TGCGCCAGCAGCTTGGAAGGAGACTTAGAGTACACTGAAGCTTTCTTT; CDR3 protein: CASSLEGDLEYTEAFF
V gene: TRBV11-2; D gene: TRBD2; clone size: .; J gene: TRBJ2-7; CDR3 DNA: TGTGCCAGCAGCTTAGTTAGCGGGGGCTACGAGCAGTACTTC; CDR3 protein: CASSLVSGGYEQYF
V gene: TRBV4-1; D gene: .; clone size: .; J gene: TRBJ2-7; CDR3 DNA: TGCGCCAGCAGCCAAGATAGGGGACTGTCCGAGCAGTACTTC; CDR3 protein: CASSQDRGLSEQYF
V gene: TRBV27; D gene: TRBD1; clone size: .; J gene: TRBJ1-1; CDR3 DNA: TGTGCCAGCAGCCCGGCGGGACAGGGAGCTCGGGGGAACACTGAAGCTTTCTTT; CDR3 protein: CASSPAGQGARGNTEAFF
V gene: TRBV7-2; D gene: TRBD2; clone size: once; J gene: TRBJ2-7; CDR3 DNA: TGTGCCAGCAGCGAGAGGGGGCTAGCGGGAGGGTTAACCTACGAGCAGTACTTC; CDR3 protein: CASSERGLAGGLTYEQYF
V gene: TRBV6-1; D gene: .; clone size: .; J gene: TRBJ1-5; CDR3 DNA: TGTGCCAGCAGTGTACAGTTCAATCAGCCCCAGCATTTT; CDR3 protein: CASSVQFNQPQHF
V gene: TRBV30; D gene: .; clone size: .; J gene: TRBJ2-5; CDR3 DNA: TGTGCCTGGGAAAGGGGGGACAGAGGGACCCAGTACTTC; CDR3 protein: CAWERGDRGTQYF
V gene: TRBV10-3; D gene: TRBD1; clone size: many; J gene: TRBJ2-1; CDR3 DNA: TGTGCCATCAGGGGGACAGGGGGCACGTCTAACGATTACAATGAGCAGTTCTTC; CDR3 protein: CAIRGTGGTSNDYNEQFF
V gene: TRBV11-2; D gene: TRBD2; clone size: once; J gene: TRBJ2-7; CDR3 DNA: TGTGCCAGCAGCTTAGCCAGCGGGGGCCTAACCTACGAGCAGTACTTC; CDR3 protein: CASSLASGGLTYEQYF
V gene: TRBV5-1; D gene: TRBD2; clone size: .; J gene: TRBJ2-3; CDR3 DNA: TGCGCCAGCAGCCCGCTAGCGGGGGGCCTAAACACAGATACGCAGTATTTT; CDR3 protein: CASSPLAGGLNTDTQYF
V gene: TRBV5-1; D gene: .; clone size: .; J gene: TRBJ2-1; CDR3 DNA: TGCGCCAGCAGCTCCGAGGCACAAAATGAGCAGTTCTTC; CDR3 protein: CASSSEAQNEQFF
V gene: TRBV5-1; D gene: TRBD1; clone size: .; J gene: TRBJ2-6; CDR3 DNA: TGCGCCAGCAGCACAAGAGCCGAGACAGGGGGCTTAAGTGGGGCCAACGTCCTGACTTTC; CDR3 protein: CASSTRAETGGLSGANVLTF
V gene: TRBV27; D gene: TRBD2; clone size: .; J gene: TRBJ2-2; CDR3 DNA: TGTGCCAGCAAAAGCGGGAGCGGCGGGGAGCTGTTTTTT; CDR3 protein: CASKSGSGGELFF
V gene: TRBV7-9; D gene: .; clone size: .; J gene: TRBJ1-4; CDR3 DNA: TGTGCCAGCAGCTCTCAGGGTAATGAGGAAAAACTGTTTTTT; CDR3 protein: CASSSQGNEEKLFF
V gene: TRBV5-1; D gene: .; clone size: .; J gene: TRBJ2-7; CDR3 DNA: TGCGCCAGCAGCTTGGCGGGACATCGCCCTCCCTACGAGCAGTACTTC; CDR3 protein: CASSLAGHRPPYEQYF
V gene: TRBV4-3; D gene: .; clone size: .; J gene: TRBJ1-4; CDR3 DNA: TGCGCCAGCAGCCAAGATAGGTGGCAGGGACTGGATGAAAAACTGTTTTTT; CDR3 protein: CASSQDRWQGLDEKLFF
V gene: TRBV10-2; D gene: .; clone size: .; J gene: TRBJ2-2; CDR3 DNA: TGCGCCAGCAGTGACCATCCCACCGGGGAGCTGTTTTTT; CDR3 protein: CASSDHPTGELFF
V gene: TRBV28; D gene: .; clone size: .; J gene: TRBJ2-5; CDR3 DNA: TGTGCCAGTTGGGAGGCGGGGAGGCACCAAGAGACCCAGTACTTC; CDR3 protein: CASWEAGRHQETQYF
V gene: TRBV7-2; D gene: TRBD1; clone size: .; J gene: TRBJ2-7; CDR3 DNA: TGTGCCAGCAGTCGGACAGGGAGCTACGAGCAGTACTTC; CDR3 protein: CASSRTGSYEQYF
V gene: TRBV5-4; D gene: .; clone size: .; J gene: TRBJ2-3; CDR3 DNA: TGTGCCAGCAGCTTGGCCGCAGGGGACACAGATACGCAGTATTTT; CDR3 protein: CASSLAAGDTDTQYF
V gene: TRBV9; D gene: .; clone size: .; J gene: TRBJ1-3; CDR3 DNA: TGTGCCAGCAGCGTAGAGGACAGAGAGAGGGGGAACACCATATATTTT; CDR3 protein: CASSVEDRERGNTIYF
V gene: TRBV6-5; D gene: .; clone size: .; J gene: TRBJ1-5; CDR3 DNA: TGTGCCAGCAGTTTTACGCCGCCGTCTATGAATCAGCCCCAGCATTTT; CDR3 protein: CASSFTPPSMNQPQHF
V gene: TRBV5-6; D gene: TRBD2; clone size: .; J gene: TRBJ2-7; CDR3 DNA: TGTGCCAGCAGCTTCCTGTCGGGACTAGCGGAAAACTACGAGCAGTACTTC; CDR3 protein: CASSFLSGLAENYEQYF
V gene: TRBV6-6; D gene: TRBD1; clone size: .; J gene: TRBJ1-1; CDR3 DNA: TGTGCCAGCAGCCCGGGACAGGGGGCGTACACTGAAGCTTTCTTT; CDR3 protein: CASSPGQGAYTEAFF
V gene: TRBV19; D gene: .; clone size: .; J gene: TRBJ2-7; CDR3 DNA: TGTGCCAGTAGTTTGGACAGTTTTGGTTACGAGCAGTACTTC; CDR3 protein: CASSLDSFGYEQYF
V gene: TRBV7-9; D gene: .; clone size: .; J gene: TRBJ2-5; CDR3 DNA: TGTGCCAGCAGCTTAGCGCGGACCGGGGTTTTGACCCAGTACTTC; CDR3 protein: CASSLARTGVLTQYF
V gene: TRBV19; D gene: TRBD1; clone size: .; J gene: TRBJ2-3; CDR3 DNA: TGTGCCAGTAGTTCCACAGGGGCCAGCACAGATACGCAGTATTTT; CDR3 protein: CASSSTGASTDTQYF
V gene: TRBV6-6; D gene: .; clone size: .; J gene: TRBJ2-1; CDR3 DNA: TGTGCCAGCACTAACGGGGATGAGCAGTTCTTC; CDR3 protein: CASTNGDEQFF
V gene: TRBV18; D gene: .; clone size: .; J gene: TRBJ1-4; CDR3 DNA: TGTGCCAGCTCACCACTCGGGGGTTCAACTAATGAAAAACTGTTTTTT; CDR3 protein: CASSPLGGSTNEKLFF
V gene: TRBV18; D gene: .; clone size: .; J gene: TRBJ1-5; CDR3 DNA: TGTGCCAGCTCAACCCCCAGGACCGCGGGGGATCAGCCCCAGCATTTT; CDR3 protein: CASSTPRTAGDQPQHF
V gene: TRBV5-4; D gene: .; clone size: .; J gene: TRBJ2-7; CDR3 DNA: TGTGCCAGCAGCTCCAACCTTGGCAACTCCTACGAGCAGTACTTC; CDR3 protein: CASSSNLGNSYEQYF
V gene: TRBV4-2; D gene: .; clone size: few; J gene: TRBJ1-2; CDR3 DNA: TGTGCCAGCAGCCAGGAGAACGACAGGCGGAATGGCTACACCTTC; CDR3 protein: CASSQENDRRNGYTF
V gene: TRBV4-3; D gene: .; clone size: .; J gene: TRBJ1-1; CDR3 DNA: TGCGCCAGCAGCCAAGATCTGGGTCTACAGAGAACTTTCTTT; CDR3 protein: CASSQDLGLQRTFF
V gene: TRBV6-5; D gene: .; clone size: .; J gene: TRBJ1-5; CDR3 DNA: TGTGCCAGCGGAAGACTCTACGGGAATCAGCCCCAGCATTTT; CDR3 protein: CASGRLYGNQPQHF